Listed below are T cell receptor beta chains from one sample, sequenced in a study of T cell responses to AZD1222 COVID-19 vaccine. Measured with immunoSEQ multiplex PCR; TCRdb has only the in-frame clones, and not every one. The table has 150,000 or so clones, 85% to 95% seen once. The sequencing used peripheral blood, collected on day 0 of MenACWY control vaccination. These receptor sequences come from an adult in good health. Both conserved end residues are part of each CDR3. The D gene is left open where the match is weak. Rows give clone size only sometimes, using once, few, many, or a class for an expanded clone.

d_call,clone_size,j_call,v_call,cdr3_nt,cdr3_aa
.,.,TRBJ1-1,TRBV7-2,TGTGCCAGCAGCTTATCAGGGACCGATCGCGCTGAAGCTTTCTTT,CASSLSGTDRAEAFF
TRBD2,.,TRBJ2-1,TRBV19,TGTGCCAGTAGTCTTCGGACTAGCGGATACAATGAGCAGTTCTTC,CASSLRTSGYNEQFF
TRBD2,once,TRBJ2-3,TRBV7-3,TGTGCCAGCAGCTCGACTAGCGGGGCGGCCGATACGCAGTATTTT,CASSSTSGAADTQYF
TRBD1,once,TRBJ1-2,TRBV2,TGTGCCAGCAGTAAACTGGGACAGGGGGAAGGCTACACCTTC,CASSKLGQGEGYTF
TRBD1,.,TRBJ2-5,TRBV18,TGTGCCAGCTCACCCCGCCGGGACAGGGATCAAGAGACCCAGTACTTC,CASSPRRDRDQETQYF
TRBD1,.,TRBJ1-2,TRBV18,TGTGCCAGCTCACCAGATACCGCAGGGGGGTATGGCTACACCTTC,CASSPDTAGGYGYTF
.,.,TRBJ1-3,TRBV24-1,TGTGCCACCAGTGATCCCCACTCTGGAAACACCATATATTTT,CATSDPHSGNTIYF
.,.,TRBJ1-1,TRBV28,TGTGCCAGCAGTTTATCTCGGGTGCGGACTGAAGCTTTCTTT,CASSLSRVRTEAFF
TRBD2,.,TRBJ2-1,TRBV10-3,TGTGCCATCAGCCCCCTAGCGGAACTGTACAATGAGCAGTTCTTC,CAISPLAELYNEQFF
.,.,TRBJ1-2,TRBV7-9,TGTGCCAGCAGCCGCGGACAGCTTAACTATGGCTACACCTTC,CASSRGQLNYGYTF
TRBD2,.,TRBJ2-7,TRBV3-1/TRBV3-2,TGTGCCAGCAGCCTTAGCGGGGGGATCTACGAGCAGTACTTC,CASSLSGGIYEQYF
.,.,TRBJ2-1,TRBV15,TGTGCCACCAGCAGAGGGGGTTACTCCTACAATGAGCAGTTCTTC,CATSRGGYSYNEQFF
TRBD2,.,TRBJ2-1,TRBV3-1/TRBV3-2,TGTGCCAGCAGTTCGGGACTAGCGGGAGGGTTCAATGAGCAGTTCTTC,CASSSGLAGGFNEQFF
.,.,TRBJ1-5,TRBV2,TGTGCCAGCAGTGAGGAACAGACGGGGCAGCCCCAGCATTTT,CASSEEQTGQPQHF
.,.,TRBJ1-4,TRBV23-1,TGCGCCAGCATATTAGTTCGGGGATTGGAAAAACTGTTTTTT,CASILVRGLEKLFF
.,.,TRBJ1-2,TRBV7-2,TGTGCCAGCAGCGACTCCGGGCACCCGAGCACCTTC,CASSDSGHPSTF
TRBD1,.,TRBJ2-7,TRBV7-2,TGTGCCAGCAGCTCATATGGACAGGACTACGAGCAGTACTTC,CASSSYGQDYEQYF
TRBD2,.,TRBJ2-2,TRBV9,TGTGCCAGCAGCTCCCTACGACTAGCGGGGGGGCCCGGGGAGCTGTTTTTT,CASSSLRLAGGPGELFF
TRBD1,.,TRBJ1-2,TRBV18,TGTGCCAGCTCACCCACCGGGACAGAACCGGAACTCTTC,CASSPTGTEPELF
TRBD1,.,TRBJ1-1,TRBV3-1/TRBV3-2,TGTGCCAGCAGTACAACCGGGACAGGGATGTTCTTT,CASSTTGTGMFF
.,.,TRBJ1-2,TRBV29-1,TGCAGCGTTGACCTCGTTGTAGGGGCAGGCTATGGCTACACCTTC,CSVDLVVGAGYGYTF
.,.,TRBJ1-3,TRBV9,TGTGCCAGCAGCGTAGGATCCCAGCTAAACACCATATATTTT,CASSVGSQLNTIYF
.,.,TRBJ1-2,TRBV28,TGTGCCAGCAGTTTGCGACTAAAAGGGGACTATGGCTACACCTTC,CASSLRLKGDYGYTF
TRBD1,.,TRBJ1-2,TRBV6-5,TGTGCCACCTCCCGGGACAGGGTTCTTGGCTACACCTTC,CATSRDRVLGYTF
.,.,TRBJ2-1,TRBV2,TGTGCCAGCAATCTCAATGAGCAGTTCTTC,CASNLNEQFF
.,once,TRBJ1-1,TRBV13,TGTGCCAGCAGCTTAGGCTGGGCTCAGTCGAACACTGAAGCTTTCTTT,CASSLGWAQSNTEAFF
.,.,TRBJ1-2,TRBV7-9,TGTGCCAGCAGCGCCAACCTGGGACAAAAGGTGGGCTATGGCTACACCTTC,CASSANLGQKVGYGYTF
.,.,TRBJ1-5,TRBV6-2/TRBV6-3,TGTGCCAGCAGTTATGGCAATCAGCCCCAGCATTTT,CASSYGNQPQHF
.,.,TRBJ1-6,TRBV2,TGTGCCAGCCAAGAAGCCCAAAGTTATAATTCACCCCTCCACTTT,CASQEAQSYNSPLHF
.,.,TRBJ2-7,TRBV6-6,TGTGCCAGCAGCTCCCTCGCCATTGAGCAGTACTTC,CASSSLAIEQYF
TRBD1,.,TRBJ2-7,TRBV4-1,TGCGCCAGCAGCCTTATCCCCTCCGGACAGGGATCCTACGAGCAGTACTTC,CASSLIPSGQGSYEQYF
TRBD1,.,TRBJ1-3,TRBV9,TGTGCCAGCAGCTTTACAGGGGAGGGAAACACCATATATTTT,CASSFTGEGNTIYF
TRBD2,once,TRBJ2-7,TRBV10-1,TGCGCCAGCAGTGATACAGCGGGACCCTTCCCTTACGAGCAGTACTTC,CASSDTAGPFPYEQYF
TRBD1,.,TRBJ1-1,TRBV6-5,TGTGCCAGCAGTTTACAGGGGGGTAAGTCGGAAGCTTTCTTT,CASSLQGGKSEAFF
.,.,TRBJ1-5,TRBV11-2,TGTGCCAGCAGCTTAGATCGACAGCAGCCCCAGCATTTT,CASSLDRQQPQHF
.,.,TRBJ2-3,TRBV6-5,TGTGCCAGCAAGGACGATGCCACAGATACGCAGTATTTT,CASKDDATDTQYF
.,.,TRBJ1-5,TRBV4-3,TGCGCCAGCAGCCAAGAATTGGCCCGAGGCAATCAGCCCCAGCATTTT,CASSQELARGNQPQHF
.,once,TRBJ1-4,TRBV28,TGTGCCAGCAACAGGGTTGGTGAAAAACTGTTTTTT,CASNRVGEKLFF
.,.,TRBJ2-1,TRBV12-3/TRBV12-4,TGTGCCAGCATAGGGGCCGGCAGTGAGCAGTTCTTC,CASIGAGSEQFF
.,.,TRBJ1-3,TRBV6-6,TGTGCCAGCATGCGAGCGTCCTCTGGAAACACCATATATTTT,CASMRASSGNTIYF
.,.,TRBJ1-1,TRBV10-3,TGTGCCATCAGTGAGCCACGTCGGGAGAACACTGAAGCTTTCTTT,CAISEPRRENTEAFF
TRBD1,.,TRBJ2-7,TRBV9,TGTGCCAGCAGCGGGGACAGGGCCTACGAGCAGTACTTC,CASSGDRAYEQYF
.,.,TRBJ1-2,TRBV5-1,TGCGCCAGCAGCCCCACCCTTACTGGGCCAGGGGGCTACACCTTC,CASSPTLTGPGGYTF
.,.,TRBJ2-7,TRBV6-5,TGTGCCAGCAGCCGCACCCCTCGTTACGAGCAGTACTTC,CASSRTPRYEQYF
TRBD1,.,TRBJ1-5,TRBV6-1,TGTGCCAGCAGTGAAGTTCGGGCAGGGGGCAGTCAGCCCCAGCATTTT,CASSEVRAGGSQPQHF
.,.,TRBJ1-4,TRBV6-1,TGTGCCAGCAGTGTGCGGGCAGGGTGGAGTAATGAAAAACTGTTTTTT,CASSVRAGWSNEKLFF
TRBD2,.,TRBJ2-7,TRBV7-8,TGTGCCAGCAGCTTAGCGCAGGGGCTAGCGGGGAACGAGCAGTACTTC,CASSLAQGLAGNEQYF
.,.,TRBJ1-5,TRBV10-3,TGTGCCAGCGGGGAGGCAGGAGGACAGCCCCAGCATTTT,CASGEAGGQPQHF
.,.,TRBJ1-1,TRBV7-8,TGTGCCAGCAGCTTAGCTCTAGGCGCTGAAGCTTTCTTT,CASSLALGAEAFF
.,.,TRBJ1-1,TRBV29-1,TGCAGCGCCGCCGGGACACAGAACACTGAAGCTTTCTTT,CSAAGTQNTEAFF
.,few,TRBJ2-3,TRBV18,TGTGCCAGCTCACCACAAACAAACACAGATACGCAGTATTTT,CASSPQTNTDTQYF
TRBD1,.,TRBJ2-3,TRBV6-5,TGTGCCAGCAGCCTGGGACAGGCCAGCACAGATACGCAGTATTTT,CASSLGQASTDTQYF
TRBD1,.,TRBJ1-1,TRBV7-2,TGTGCCAGCAGACTGACAGGGGGCACTGAAGCTTTCTTT,CASRLTGGTEAFF
.,.,TRBJ1-5,TRBV4-1,TGCGCCAGCAGCCAAGATGGGGGAAACTGGGCTCAGCCCCAGCATTTT,CASSQDGGNWAQPQHF
.,.,TRBJ1-5,TRBV6-6,TGTGCCAGCAGTTACTTGGAGCGTAGCAATCAGCCCCAGCATTTT,CASSYLERSNQPQHF
.,.,TRBJ1-1,TRBV12-3/TRBV12-4,TGTGCCAGCAGTTTTAGGGGGAACACTGAAGCTTTCTTT,CASSFRGNTEAFF